This TCR beta chain was sequenced in a study of healthy donors' naive CD4 and CD8 T cells. On the study more broadly: For TCR alpha, new primers spanned all functional IMGT alpha genes.

Overall study findings and caveats: A reported CD4+/CD8+ bias affected most V and J genes in naive cells. Roughly 13% of CD4/CD8 propensity variance appeared explained by V, J and CDR3 charge.

This clonotype was seen a handful of times. Its antigen is unidentified. Germline-derived CDR1 and CDR2 are SEHNR and FQNEAQ (reference sequence). The CDR3 loop spans 14 amino acids. The V and J ends lost 5 bases and 6 bases respectively, with 14 bases between them. Naive T cells were sorted: CD4+CD8-CD45RO-CD45RA+ for CD4+, CD8+CD4-CD45RA+CD27bright for CD8+. A linear amplification protocol produced the TCR libraries from approximately 460 ng of total RNA. TCRdb called the reads again in MiXCR, with one record for every CDR3 protein. This sample has approximately 180,000 distinct CDR3 sequences; about 74% occur once, and the top ten carry more than 2%.

This sequence joins TRBV7-9 and TRBJ1-5; no clear D. The specimen was naive CD4+ and CD8+ T cells sorted from blood, pooled from several donors. The sequence was collected from a pool of human donors in good health; the sample pools cells from several healthy donors. The CDR3 reads CASSIGGTAQPQHF. The CDR3 coding sequence is TGTGCCAGCAGCATCGGAGGAACGGCTCAGCCCCAGCATTTT.